A selection of T cell receptor beta chains follows, all from one sample in a study of T cell changes during pregnancy in multiple sclerosis. Libraries were prepared by immunoSEQ multiplex PCR; TCRdb keeps only in-frame clonotypes and omits some of them. The repertoire holds approximately 50,000 clones, with about 90% as singletons. The input for sequencing was CD8+ T cells from peripheral blood mononuclear cells, taken after pregnancy. These receptors were obtained from a female donor with multiple sclerosis, enrolled in a pregnancy study. CDR3s include the opening cysteine and the closing phenylalanine or tryptophan. The D gene is left open where the match is weak. Clone size, where shown, is once, few, many, or a class for clones that have expanded.

TRBJ2-3 | TRBV27 | . | . | TGTGCCAGCAGTCCGACACTAGCTGGTACGCAGTATTTT | CASSPTLAGTQYF
TRBJ2-7 | TRBV4-1 | . | . | TGCGCCAGCAGCCAAGAACTTGGCGGGGCCGGATCCTACGAGCAGTACTTC | CASSQELGGAGSYEQYF
TRBJ2-5 | TRBV7-3 | . | . | TGTGCCAGCAGCTTATGGGGCCCACAACTCCAAGAGACCCAGTACTTC | CASSLWGPQLQETQYF
TRBJ2-1 | TRBV7-6 | . | . | TGTGCCAGCAGCTTAGCGGACACATACAATGAGCAGTTCTTC | CASSLADTYNEQFF
TRBJ2-2 | TRBV4-2 | . | . | TGTGCCAGCAGCCAAGTCTCCGAGGGCACCGGGGAGCTGTTTTTT | CASSQVSEGTGELFF
TRBJ2-3 | TRBV11-2 | TRBD2 | . | TGTGCCAGCTGTTGCGGGGGTGCAGATACGCAGTATTTT | CASCCGGADTQYF
TRBJ1-1 | TRBV7-6 | . | . | TGTGCCAGCAGCTTAGCGATAGCTCGAGGGGGGGTAAGCGCTGAAGCTTTCTTT | CASSLAIARGGVSAEAFF
TRBJ2-1 | TRBV13 | . | once | TGTGCCACCACCAGGGCTATCGACCATGAGCAGTTCTTC | CATTRAIDHEQFF
TRBJ1-1 | TRBV10-3 | . | . | TGTGCCATCAGTGAGTCGGAGCGGGAGAACACTGAAGCTTTCTTT | CAISESERENTEAFF
TRBJ2-1 | TRBV19 | TRBD2 | . | TGTGCCAGTAGTACCCAACTAGCGTCACTGGGGAATGAGCAGTTCTTC | CASSTQLASLGNEQFF
TRBJ2-1 | TRBV11-2 | TRBD2 | . | TGTGCCAGCAGCTTAACCCTTAGCGGGGGGGTGTACAATGAGCAGTTCTTC | CASSLTLSGGVYNEQFF
TRBJ2-6 | TRBV25-1 | . | . | TGTGCCAGCAGTGACATCTCTGGGGCCAACGTCCTGACTTTC | CASSDISGANVLTF
TRBJ2-1 | TRBV9 | TRBD2 | . | TGTGCCAGCAGCTCAGGAGGACTAGCGGGGGGGAGCTCCTACAATGAGCAGTTCTTC | CASSSGGLAGGSSYNEQFF
TRBJ1-1 | TRBV27 | . | . | TGTGCCAGCAGTTTATCGGGCCCGGGGAAGGTGAACACTGAAGCTTTCTTT | CASSLSGPGKVNTEAFF
TRBJ2-3 | TRBV6-1 | TRBD2 | many | TGTGCCAGCAGTGAACTAGCGGGGGGGCCAGATACGCAGTATTTT | CASSELAGGPDTQYF
TRBJ2-2 | TRBV7-9 | . | once | TGTGCCAGCAGCTTACTAGGGAACACCGGGGAGCTGTTTTTT | CASSLLGNTGELFF